What follows are 21 T cell receptor beta chains derived from one specimen sequenced in a study of cytomegalovirus exposure and HLA in healthy donors. 13 Jbeta primers and 60 Vbeta primers were used for the PCR. The repertoire was sequenced with immunoSEQ multiplex PCR; TCRdb's copy has only in-frame clones and lacks some. The sample contains 150,000 to 200,000 clones, around 80% of which appear only once. The specimen was PBMCs. The receptors were gathered from a woman in her twenties or thirties in good health and CMV-seronegative.

The chain is built from TRBV2 and TRBJ1-2, with unresolved D. Germline assignment: CDR1 SNHLY and CDR2 FYNNEI. The ends were cut back, 6 bases at V and 4 bases at J, with 12 bases in the middle. This CDR3 is built from 13 residues. Here the CDR3 reads CASSSQPGYGYTF. Here the CDR3 DNA reads TGTGCCAGCAGCTCCCAACCGGGCTATGGCTACACCTTC.

The chain uses TRBV9 and TRBJ1-5; tentative D call: TRBD1 (5 bases). The V gene's germline CDR1 is SGDLS and CDR2 YYNGEE. The CDR3 spans 14 residues. Trimming took off 3 bases at V and 3 bases at J, with 10 bases between the two ends. CDR3 DNA: TGTGCCAGCAGCGCAGCAGGGTACAATCAGCCCCAGCATTTT. It encodes CASSAAGYNQPQHF.

This clone was detected once. The chain links TRBV2 to TRBJ1-5; D is ambiguous. V gave up 7 bases and J gave up 0 bases, with 22 bases separating them. The CDR3 runs to 18 residues. Germline values: CDR1 SNHLY, CDR2 FYNNEI. DNA of the CDR3: TGTGCCAGCATAGGGCCGGGAGGGATAAACCCTAGCAATCAGCCCCAGCATTTT. It encodes CASIGPGGINPSNQPQHF.

This clone came up once. The chain is built from TRBV9 and TRBJ2-2; D is perhaps TRBD1 (7 bases). V lost 2 bases and J lost 4, with 24 bases in between. The germline V gene has CDR1 SGDLS and CDR2 YYNGEE. The CDR3 is made up of 19 amino acids. The CDR3 here is CASSVGGASGGRSTGELFF. As DNA, the CDR3 is TGTGCCAGCAGCGTCGGGGGTGCCTCAGGGGGGCGGTCCACCGGGGAGCTGTTTTTT.

This rearrangement joins TRBV10-1 to TRBJ1-3; no clear D. Between the trimmed V and J ends, which lost 5 bases and 8 bases, there was a span of 13 bases. This CDR3 is built from 13 residues. Germline assignment: CDR1 WNHNN and CDR2 SYGVQD (reference sequence). CDR3: CASSIKLGDTIYF. CDR3 nucleotides: TGCGCCAGCAGTATTAAGCTCGGGGACACCATATATTTT.

The chain joins TRBV19 to TRBJ1-1; 8 positions agree with TRBD1. Germline V CDR1 and CDR2: LNHDA, SQIVND (reference sequence). V shed 4 bases, J shed 3 bases, and the junction held 1 base outside the gene matches. CDR3 length equals 13 residues. The CDR3 protein is CASSTGGHTEAFF. Written as DNA, the CDR3 is TGTGCCAGTAGTACAGGGGGCCACACTGAAGCTTTCTTT. The variable domain in full, with the rest retrieved from reference TRBV19 and TRBJ1-1, is DGGITQSPKYLFRKEGQNVTLSCEQNLNHDAMYWYRQDPGQGLRLIYYSQIVNDFQKGDIAEGYSVSREKKESFPLTVTSAQKNPTAFYLCASSTGGHTEAFFGQGTRLTVV.

J is TRBJ1-6 and V is TRBV9; D gene ambiguous. The V end lost 4 bases, the J end lost 8 bases, and 10 bases lay between the germline ends. In germline, CDR1 is SGDLS, CDR2 YYNGEE. CDR3 length: 13 residues. CDR3 sequence: CASSLVFDSPLHF. As DNA, the CDR3 is TGTGCCAGCAGCCTAGTCTTTGATTCACCCCTCCACTTT.

V gene TRBV6-5 combines with J gene TRBJ2-7; D unclear. V lost 10 bases, J lost 3 bases, and 16 bases lay in between. Germline V lookup: CDR1 MNHEY, CDR2 SVGAGI. The length of the CDR3 is 13 residues. The CDR3 DNA follows: TGTGCCACCCAACGGTACCGATTCTACGAGCAGTACTTC. Its translation: CATQRYRFYEQYF.

V usage is TRBV9 and J usage is TRBJ2-1; TRBD2 is a possible D gene (6 bases). Germline values: CDR1 SGDLS, CDR2 YYNGEE. There are 14 residues in the CDR3. The V gene lost 3 bases and the J gene lost 9 bases, with 16 bases spanning the gap. This chain's CDR3 is CASSGLGGALEQFF. The CDR3 nucleotides are TGTGCCAGCAGCGGACTCGGAGGGGCCCTTGAGCAGTTCTTC.

The chain employs TRBV29-1 and TRBJ2-1; 8 nucleotides match TRBD1. Germline V gene data show CDR1 as SQVTM and CDR2 as ANQGSEA. This CDR3 has 14 residues. V was pared by 5 bases and J by 5 bases, with 8 bases of the junction left unmatched. CDR3 nucleotides: TGCAGCGTTCGAGACAGGGGTTACGACAATGAGCAGTTCTTC. Protein sequence: CSVRDRGYDNEQFF.

This clone has only one observation. The chain has TRBV5-4 and TRBJ2-1; TRBD2 might be the D (5 bases). CDR1 is SGHNT and CDR2 is YYREEE in the germline V gene (reference sequence). The length of the CDR3 is 13 residues. Trimming shortened V by 0 bases and J by 6 bases, and 7 bases separated the two germline ends. CDR3 region: CASSLGGRNEQFF. The CDR3 nucleotides read TGTGCCAGCAGCTTGGGAGGGCGCAATGAGCAGTTCTTC. The full variable domain, rest sourced from reference TRBV5-4 and TRBJ2-1, is ETGVTQSPTHLIKTRGQQVTLRCSSQSGHNTVSWYQQALGQGPQFIFQYYREEENGRGNFPPRFSGLQFPNYSSELNVNALELDDSALYLCASSLGGRNEQFFGPGTRLTVL.

The V call is TRBV23-1, the J call TRBJ1-5; D possibly corresponds to TRBD1 (5 bases). TRBV23-1 is an ORF for which the function is uncertain. Trimming stripped 0 bases from V and 0 bases from J, with 15 bases between. The CDR3 totals 18 residues. Here the CDR3 reads CASSQSGGAIFSNQPQHF. CDR3 in DNA: TGCGCCAGCAGTCAATCTGGTGGGGCGATTTTTAGCAATCAGCCCCAGCATTTT.

In its sample, this clone was seen a few times. The J gene is TRBJ2-7, the V gene TRBV6-1; TRBD1 agrees at 10 bases. Germline V gives CDR1 MNHNS, CDR2 SASEGT. The CDR3 runs to 15 residues. V lost 3 bases and J lost 3; bases outside the gene matches: 5. In nucleotides, the CDR3 is TGTGCCAGCAGTGACCCGGGACAGGGGATCTACGAGCAGTACTTC. The encoded protein is CASSDPGQGIYEQYF.

V is TRBV5-1 and J is TRBJ2-7; 10 bases fit TRBD1. This CDR3 region has 15 residues. The trim removed 0 bases at V and 8 bases at J, leaving 8 bases unmatched. The germline CDR1 and CDR2 sequences are SGHRS and YFSETQ. The CDR3 sequence is CASSLGDRGWYQQYF. The DNA of the CDR3 is TGCGCCAGCAGCTTGGGGGACAGGGGCTGGTATCAGCAGTACTTC.

V and J are TRBV30 and TRBJ1-5, with D unresolved. The CDR3 contains 15 residues. V was clipped by 0 bases and J by 5 bases, with 14 bases between them. The germline gives CDR1 GTSNPN, CDR2 SVGIG (reference sequence). The CDR3 DNA sequence: TGTGCCTGGAGTGTACTGGGTCAGCGAGATCAGCCCCAGCATTTT. Amino acids: CAWSVLGQRDQPQHF.

V usage is TRBV2 and J usage is TRBJ1-6; D gene unclear. The CDR3 length is 16 residues. Germline values: CDR1 SNHLY, CDR2 FYNNEI. V dropped 3 bases and J dropped 2 bases, with 11 bases sitting between them. This CDR3 is CASSEETATYNSPLHF. The DNA for the CDR3 is TGTGCCAGCAGTGAGGAGACCGCAACCTATAATTCACCCCTCCACTTT.

The V call is TRBV7-8, the J call TRBJ1-1, with 7 bases identical to TRBD1. Losses at the gene ends were 2 bases for V and 6 bases for J; bases not matched to a gene: 0. The CDR3 is made up of 12 amino acids. CDR1 is SGHVS, CDR2 FQNEAQ, per germline. DNA for the CDR3: TGTGCCAGCAGCTTACAGGGGGCTGAAGCTTTCTTT. Translation gives CASSLQGAEAFF.

The chain uses TRBV9 and TRBJ2-1; 8 bases are a match to TRBD2. The CDR3 totals 14 residues. Germline V CDR1 and CDR2: SGDLS, YYNGEE. With 4 bases clipped from V and 3 bases from J, the junction kept 3 bases outside the gene matches. The chain's CDR3 is CASSPGGIYNEQFF. In nucleotides, the CDR3 is TGTGCCAGCAGCCCGGGGGGGATCTACAATGAGCAGTTCTTC.

The rearrangement joins TRBV5-6 to TRBJ2-7; 12 nucleotides match TRBD1. V shed 7 bases and J 5 bases; nucleotides not matched to a gene: 10. CDR1 is SGHDT and CDR2 is YYEEEE in the germline V gene. This CDR3 has 15 residues. The CDR3 DNA sequence: TGTGCCAGCGGCGAACCCGGGACAGGGGGCCACGAGCAGTACTTC. It translates to CASGEPGTGGHEQYF.

This chain links TRBV6-5 with TRBJ2-4; 7 bases line up with TRBD2. After removal of 6 bases from V and 5 bases from J, the junction contained 1 base not matched to a gene. Germline CDR1 is MNHEY and CDR2 is SVGAGI. CDR3 length: 12 residues. The CDR3 here is CASRGGENIQYF. CDR3 nucleotides: TGTGCCAGCAGGGGGGGGGAAAACATTCAGTACTTC.

This clone has only a few counts. J is TRBJ1-3 and V is TRBV5-1, with a possible D match to TRBD1 (6 bases). The V gene lost 0 bases and the J gene lost 4 bases, with 11 bases spanning the gap. CDR1 and CDR2 (germline): SGHRS, YFSETQ. The CDR3 has 15 residues. For the CDR3, the DNA is TGCGCCAGCAGCTTGGATGGCAGGGGAGGAAACACCATATATTTT. Its translation: CASSLDGRGGNTIYF.